This T cell receptor beta chain was sequenced in a study of T-cell reconstitution after alpha-beta-depleted transplantation in children. Unique molecular identifiers tagged the TCRbeta library. Each CDR3 protein is one row after TCRdb ran MiXCR on the PCR reads. The sample includes about 690,000 distinct CDR3 sequences, about 15% of them seen just once. As for this clonotype: This may arise from a read error, as a much more abundant clone is one base away.

This material consisted of PBMCs from the stem cell graft donor, taken from the stem cell graft. This TCR came from a human donor who donated a stem cell graft to a child with acute myeloid leukemia.

This CDR3 is CATQDGGYCEQYV. The DNA of the CDR3 is TGTGCCACCCAGGACGGAGGGTACTGCGAGCAGTACGTC. The genes are TRBV10-3 and TRBJ2-7; TRBD2 might be the D (6 bases). Deletions cut 10 bases from V and 6 bases from J, with 19 bases between. CDR3 length: 13 amino acids. Germline V gene data show CDR1 as ENHRY and CDR2 as SYGVKD.